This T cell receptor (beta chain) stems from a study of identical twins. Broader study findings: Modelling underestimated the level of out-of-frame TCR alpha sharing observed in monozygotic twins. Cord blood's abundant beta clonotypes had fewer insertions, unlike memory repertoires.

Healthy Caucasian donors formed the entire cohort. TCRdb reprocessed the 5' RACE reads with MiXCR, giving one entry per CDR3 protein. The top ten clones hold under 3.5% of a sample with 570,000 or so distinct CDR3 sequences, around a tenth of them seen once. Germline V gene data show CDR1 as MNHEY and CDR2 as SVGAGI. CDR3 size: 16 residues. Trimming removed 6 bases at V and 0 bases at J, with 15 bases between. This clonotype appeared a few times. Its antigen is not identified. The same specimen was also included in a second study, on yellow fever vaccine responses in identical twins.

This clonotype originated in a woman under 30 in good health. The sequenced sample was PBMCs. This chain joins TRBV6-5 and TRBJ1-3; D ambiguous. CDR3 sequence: CASRLSHLSSGNTIYF. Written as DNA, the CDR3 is TGTGCCAGCAGACTCTCTCACCTTAGCTCTGGAAACACCATATATTTT.